Sequencing of this TCR beta chain was carried out in a study of T cell responses to AZD1222 COVID-19 vaccine. This clone was found a few times. Trimming stripped 4 bases from V and 2 bases from J, with 12 bases between. Germline values: CDR1 SGHTA, CDR2 FQGNSA. This CDR3 has 15 amino acids. TCRdb keeps only in-frame clones here, not all; method: immunoSEQ multiplex PCR. Found here are 90,000 to 120,000 clones, roughly 86% of them singletons; the top ten hold approximately 3%. The source was peripheral blood, collected 28 days after the second dose of the MenACWY control vaccine. The chain has TRBV7-2 and TRBJ1-3; TRBD1 might be the D (5 bases). The receptor was derived from an adult who received the MenACWY meningococcal vaccine as a control. Here the CDR3 DNA reads TGTGCCAGCAGCTCTAGTGGCAGGGCTGGAAACACCATATATTTT. It specifies CASSSSGRAGNTIYF.